Described below is a single TCR beta chain sequence and its context. This table comes from immunoSEQ multiplex PCR, and its TCRdb copy is limited to in-frame clones, with some not included. Seen here are tens of thousands of clones, about nine tenths observed once, and the top ten hold about 21%. This specimen comes from a study of blood T cell repertoires in COVID-19. On the study more broadly: From T cells, B-cell-depleted T cells, or PBMCs came the material, which was cDNA or gDNA.

V gave up 3 bases and J gave up 0 bases, with 12 bases separating them. The CDR3 spans 16 residues. CDR1 and CDR2 from the germline V gene are SGHVS and FNYEAQ. The specimen sequenced was peripheral blood. The chain combines TRBV7-6 with TRBJ2-1, with D possibly matching TRBD2 (6 bases). The receptor comes from a woman between 45 and 65 years old with active or convalescent COVID-19. CDR3 protein: CASSFERRGSYNEQFF. The DNA of the CDR3 is TGTGCCAGCAGCTTCGAAAGGAGGGGCTCCTACAATGAGCAGTTCTTC. Drawing the rest from reference TRBV7-6 and TRBJ2-1, the complete variable domain is GAGVSQSPRYKVTKRGQDVALRCDPISGHVSLYWYRQALGQGPEFLTYFNYEAQQDKSGLPNDRFSAERPEGSISTLTIQRTEQRDSAMYRCASSFERRGSYNEQFFGPGTRLTVL.